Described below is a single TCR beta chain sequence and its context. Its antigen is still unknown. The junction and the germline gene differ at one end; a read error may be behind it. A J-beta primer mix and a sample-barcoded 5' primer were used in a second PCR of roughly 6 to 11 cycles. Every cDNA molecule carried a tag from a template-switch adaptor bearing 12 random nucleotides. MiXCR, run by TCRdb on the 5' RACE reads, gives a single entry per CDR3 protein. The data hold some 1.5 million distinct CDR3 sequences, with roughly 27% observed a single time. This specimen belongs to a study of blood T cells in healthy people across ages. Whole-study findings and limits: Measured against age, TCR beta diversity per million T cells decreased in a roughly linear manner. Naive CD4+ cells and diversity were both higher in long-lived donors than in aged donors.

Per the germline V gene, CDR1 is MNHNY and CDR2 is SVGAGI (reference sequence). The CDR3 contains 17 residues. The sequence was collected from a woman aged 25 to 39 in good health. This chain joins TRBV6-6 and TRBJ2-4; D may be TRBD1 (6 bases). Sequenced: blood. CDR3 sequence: CASSYASGTLAKHIQYF. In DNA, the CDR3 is TGTGCCAGCAGTTACGCGAGTGGGACATTAGCCAAACACATTCAGTACTTC.